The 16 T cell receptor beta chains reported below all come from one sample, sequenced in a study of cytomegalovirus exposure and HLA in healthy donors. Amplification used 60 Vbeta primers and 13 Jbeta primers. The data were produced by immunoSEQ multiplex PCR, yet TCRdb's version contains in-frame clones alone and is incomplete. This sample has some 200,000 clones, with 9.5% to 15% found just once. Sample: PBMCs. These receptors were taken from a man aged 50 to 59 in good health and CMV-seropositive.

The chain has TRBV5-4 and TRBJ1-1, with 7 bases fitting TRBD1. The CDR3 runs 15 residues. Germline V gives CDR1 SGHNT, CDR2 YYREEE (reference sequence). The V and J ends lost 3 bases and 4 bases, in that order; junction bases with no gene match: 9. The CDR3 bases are TGTGCCAGCAGCTCTTTCACGGGACAGTTCACTGAAGCTTTCTTT. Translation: CASSSFTGQFTEAFF. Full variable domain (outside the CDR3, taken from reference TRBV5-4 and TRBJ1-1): ETGVTQSPTHLIKTRGQQVTLRCSSQSGHNTVSWYQQALGQGPQFIFQYYREEENGRGNFPPRFSGLQFPNYSSELNVNALELDDSALYLCASSSFTGQFTEAFFGQGTRLTVV.

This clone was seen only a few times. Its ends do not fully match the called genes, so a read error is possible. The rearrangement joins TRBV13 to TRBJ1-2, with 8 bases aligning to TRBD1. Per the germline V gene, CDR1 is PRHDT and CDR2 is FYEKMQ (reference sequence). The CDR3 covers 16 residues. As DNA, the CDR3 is TGTGCCAGCAGCGTAGGGGACAGGACAGCTAACTATGGCTACACCTTC. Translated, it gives CASSVGDRTANYGYTF.

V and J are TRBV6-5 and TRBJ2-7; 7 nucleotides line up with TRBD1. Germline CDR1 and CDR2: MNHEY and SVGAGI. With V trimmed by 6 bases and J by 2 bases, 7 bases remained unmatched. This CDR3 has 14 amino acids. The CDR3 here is CASRTGDSPYEQYF. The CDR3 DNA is TGTGCCAGCAGGACCGGGGACAGCCCCTACGAGCAGTACTTC.

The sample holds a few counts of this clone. CDR3 DNA sequence: TGCAGCGTCCAAGGCGGGATTGAAGCTTTCTTT. Translation gives CSVQGGIEAFF. The chain carries TRBV29-1 and TRBJ1-1, with D uncertain. Germline assignment: CDR1 SQVTM and CDR2 ANQGSEA. Between the trimmed V and J ends, which lost 6 bases and 7 bases, there was a span of 12 bases. The CDR3 runs to 11 residues.

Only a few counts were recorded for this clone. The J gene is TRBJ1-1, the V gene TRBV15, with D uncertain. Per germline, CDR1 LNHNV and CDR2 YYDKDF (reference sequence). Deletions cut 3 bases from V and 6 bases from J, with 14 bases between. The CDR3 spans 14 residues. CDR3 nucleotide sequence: TGTGCCACCAGCAGTAATCCCCTGCGGGCTGAAGCTTTCTTT. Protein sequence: CATSSNPLRAEAFF. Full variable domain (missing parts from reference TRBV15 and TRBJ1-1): DAMVIQNPRYQVTQFGKPVTLSCSQTLNHNVMYWYQQKSSQAPKLLFHYYDKDFNNEADTPDNFQSRRPNTSFCFLDIRSPGLGDTAMYLCATSSNPLRAEAFFGQGTRLTVV.

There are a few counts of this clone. The CDR3 DNA follows: TGTGCCAGCAGTTCATCGAGACATCAAAGCAATCAGCCCCAGCATTTT. Residues: CASSSSRHQSNQPQHF. This sequence joins TRBV28 and TRBJ1-5; D is unresolved. V lost 4 bases and J 1 base, leaving 14 bases between the germline ends. From germline, CDR1 is MDHEN and CDR2 SYDVKM. The CDR3 runs to 16 residues.

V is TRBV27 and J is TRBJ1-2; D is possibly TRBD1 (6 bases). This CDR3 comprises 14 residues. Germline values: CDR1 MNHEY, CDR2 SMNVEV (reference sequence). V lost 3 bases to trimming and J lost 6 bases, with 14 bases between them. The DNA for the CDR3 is TGTGCCAGCAGTTTCGGGGGGCTGTTTGATGGCTACACCTTC. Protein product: CASSFGGLFDGYTF.

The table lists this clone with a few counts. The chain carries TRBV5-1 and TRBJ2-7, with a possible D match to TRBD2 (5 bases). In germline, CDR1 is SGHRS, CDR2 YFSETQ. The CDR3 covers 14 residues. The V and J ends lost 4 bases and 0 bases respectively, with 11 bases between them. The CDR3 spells CASSGSGNSYEQYF. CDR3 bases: TGCGCCAGCAGCGGCTCCGGGAACTCCTACGAGCAGTACTTC.

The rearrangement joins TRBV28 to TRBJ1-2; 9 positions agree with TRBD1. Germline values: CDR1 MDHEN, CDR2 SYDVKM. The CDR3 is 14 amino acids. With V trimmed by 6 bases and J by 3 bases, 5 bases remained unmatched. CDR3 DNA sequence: TGTGCCAGCAGGACAGGGGGAAAGGACTATGGCTACACCTTC. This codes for CASRTGGKDYGYTF.

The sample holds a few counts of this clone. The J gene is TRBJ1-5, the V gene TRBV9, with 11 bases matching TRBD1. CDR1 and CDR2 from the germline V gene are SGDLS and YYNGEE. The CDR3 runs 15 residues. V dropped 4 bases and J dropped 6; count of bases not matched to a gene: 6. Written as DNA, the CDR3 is TGTGCCAGCAGCCGAGGACAGGGGGCAGGTCAGCCCCAGCATTTT. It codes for CASSRGQGAGQPQHF. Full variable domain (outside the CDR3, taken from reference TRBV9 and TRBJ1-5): DSGVTQTPKHLITATGQRVTLRCSPRSGDLSVYWYQQSLDQGLQFLIQYYNGEERAKGNILERFSAQQFPDLHSELNLSSLELGDSALYFCASSRGQGAGQPQHFGDGTRLSIL.

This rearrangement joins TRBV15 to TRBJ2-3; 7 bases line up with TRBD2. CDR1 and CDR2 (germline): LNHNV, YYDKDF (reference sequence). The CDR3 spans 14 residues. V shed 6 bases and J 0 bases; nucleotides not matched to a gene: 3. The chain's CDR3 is CATRMGGSTDTQYF. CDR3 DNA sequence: TGTGCCACCAGAATGGGGGGGAGCACAGATACGCAGTATTTT.

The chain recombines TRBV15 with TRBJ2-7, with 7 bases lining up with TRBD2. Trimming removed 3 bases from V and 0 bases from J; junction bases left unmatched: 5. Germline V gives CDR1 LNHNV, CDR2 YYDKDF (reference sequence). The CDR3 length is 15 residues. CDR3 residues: CATSSRDYRSYEQYF. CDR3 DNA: TGTGCCACCAGCAGCCGGGACTACCGCTCCTACGAGCAGTACTTC.

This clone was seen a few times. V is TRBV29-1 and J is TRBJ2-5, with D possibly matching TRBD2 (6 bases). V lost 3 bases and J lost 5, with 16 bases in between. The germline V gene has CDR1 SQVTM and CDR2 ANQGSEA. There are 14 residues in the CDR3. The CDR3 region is CSVEEAEGGETQYF. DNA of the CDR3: TGCAGCGTTGAGGAGGCGGAGGGCGGGGAGACCCAGTACTTC.

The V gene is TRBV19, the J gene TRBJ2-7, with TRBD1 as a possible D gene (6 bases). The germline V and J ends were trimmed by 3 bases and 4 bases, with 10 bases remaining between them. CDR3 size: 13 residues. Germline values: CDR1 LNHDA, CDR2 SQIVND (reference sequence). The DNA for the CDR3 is TGTGCCAGTAGTATGTTACAGGGTTACGAGCAGTACTTC. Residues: CASSMLQGYEQYF. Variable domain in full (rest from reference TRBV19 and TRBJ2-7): DGGITQSPKYLFRKEGQNVTLSCEQNLNHDAMYWYRQDPGQGLRLIYYSQIVNDFQKGDIAEGYSVSREKKESFPLTVTSAQKNPTAFYLCASSMLQGYEQYFGPGTRLTVT.

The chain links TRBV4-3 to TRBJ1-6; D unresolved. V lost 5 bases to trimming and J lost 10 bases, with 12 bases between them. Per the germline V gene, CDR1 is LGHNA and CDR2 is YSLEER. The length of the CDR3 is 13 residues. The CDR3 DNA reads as TGCGCCAGCAGCTCCGACCCGGGGTCACCCCTCCACTTT. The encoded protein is CASSSDPGSPLHF.

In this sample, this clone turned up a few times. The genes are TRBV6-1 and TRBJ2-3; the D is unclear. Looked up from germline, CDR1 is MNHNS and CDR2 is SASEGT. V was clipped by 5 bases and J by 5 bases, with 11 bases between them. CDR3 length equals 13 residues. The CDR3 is CASSPRPGDTQYF. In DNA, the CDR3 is TGTGCCAGCAGTCCCCGGCCAGGAGATACGCAGTATTTT.